The 10 T cell receptor beta chains reported below all come from one sample, sequenced in a study of graft-versus-host responses after intestinal transplantation. Their recognized antigens are unknown. Using immunoSEQ multiplex PCR, the repertoire was profiled, and TCRdb retains in-frame clones only, with some absent. The table shows 45,000 to 60,000 clones, with about 90% occurring only once. The sample consisted of unstimulated CD4+ T cells sorted from spleen or lymph node cells, taken before transplant. The receptor source for this set is a human donor who was the organ donor for an intestinal transplant.

V usage is TRBV6-5 and J usage is TRBJ2-7; 7 bases map to TRBD2. The V and J ends lost 3 bases and 3 bases, in that order; junction bases with no gene match: 11. Germline values: CDR1 MNHEY, CDR2 SVGAGI. CDR3 length: 16 residues. CDR3 nucleotides: TGTGCCAGCAGTTATTTGGGGACGGGAGGATACTACGAGCAGTACTTC. It specifies CASSYLGTGGYYEQYF.

The chain is built from TRBV20-1 and TRBJ2-1; no clear D gene. V shed 7 bases and J shed 4 bases, with 8 bases lying between them. The germline gives CDR1 DFQATT, CDR2 SNEGSKA (reference sequence). This CDR3 contains 11 residues. DNA for the CDR3: TGCAGTGTCAGCCCATACAATGAGCAGTTCTTC. Amino acids: CSVSPYNEQFF.

J is TRBJ2-7 and V is TRBV5-1; 11 nucleotides line up with TRBD2. V was clipped by 0 bases and J by 2 bases; unmatched bases: 4. The CDR3 sequence is 16 residues long. CDR1 and CDR2 (germline): SGHRS, YFSETQ. CDR3 amino acids: CASSLAGTSGTYEQYF. The CDR3 DNA is TGCGCCAGCAGCTTGGCCGGGACTAGCGGTACCTACGAGCAGTACTTC.

The chain combines TRBV19 with TRBJ1-1; 8 bases agree with TRBD1. Per the germline V gene, CDR1 is LNHDA and CDR2 is SQIVND (reference sequence). Unmatched junction bases numbered 15, after V lost 1 base and J lost 2 bases. The CDR3 extends over 19 amino acids. The CDR3 sequence: CASSIGFWGTGAFNTEAFF. The CDR3 region has the DNA TGTGCCAGTAGTATAGGTTTCTGGGGGACAGGTGCATTTAACACTGAAGCTTTCTTT.

The CDR3 here is CASSQERGWGNIQYF. CDR3 sequence (DNA): TGTGCCAGCAGCCAAGAGCGAGGATGGGGAAACATTCAGTACTTC. The chain couples TRBV4-2 to TRBJ2-4; D unresolved. CDR3 length: 15 amino acids. The ends were cut back, 0 bases at V and 6 bases at J, with 12 bases in the middle. The V gene's germline CDR1 is LGHNA and CDR2 YNFKEQ.

The gene calls are TRBV5-1 and TRBJ2-7; 12 bases fit TRBD2. The germline gives CDR1 SGHRS, CDR2 YFSETQ. This CDR3 has 15 residues. V lost 5 bases, J lost 4 bases, and 7 bases stayed unmatched. The CDR3 spells CASSTGLAGTYEQYF. In DNA, the CDR3 is TGCGCCAGCAGTACCGGACTAGCGGGAACTTACGAGCAGTACTTC.

V and J are TRBV5-1 and TRBJ2-3; D is unclear. The V gene lost 0 bases and the J gene lost 4 bases, with 9 bases spanning the gap. The CDR3 runs 14 residues. Germline lookup yields CDR1 SGHRS and CDR2 YFSETQ. The DNA for the CDR3 is TGCGCCAGCAGCTTGGCCCGACTGCCAGATACGCAGTATTTT. This translates into CASSLARLPDTQYF.

This chain links TRBV5-1 with TRBJ2-2; D is possibly TRBD2 (5 bases). Germline CDR1 SGHRS, CDR2 YFSETQ. Between the trimmed V and J ends, which lost 4 bases and 5 bases, there was a span of 18 bases. This CDR3 is 16 amino acids long. The CDR3 nucleotides are TGCGCCAGCAGCCCGGGATGGTGGGTTTGGACCGGGGAGCTGTTTTTT. Translating gives CASSPGWWVWTGELFF.

This clone appeared a few times. CDR3 DNA: TGCGCCAGCAGCCAAGATCCGGGGACGGGGGGGGAGACCCAGTACTTC. It yields the protein CASSQDPGTGGETQYF. This chain uses TRBV4-1 with TRBJ2-5; 8 bases match TRBD2. Germline CDR1 is MGHRA and CDR2 is YSYEKL. V gave up 0 bases and J gave up 5 bases; unmatched junction bases: 8. This CDR3 is 16 amino acids long.

This clone has only one observation. The chain combines TRBV7-9 with TRBJ2-1, with D possibly TRBD1 on 6 matching bases. V was clipped by 6 bases and J by 5 bases, with 11 bases between them. The CDR3 contains 13 residues. Germline-derived CDR1 and CDR2 are SEHNR and FQNEAQ (reference sequence). In nucleotides, the CDR3 is TGTGCCAGCAGTTTTAGACAGGACAATGAGCAGTTCTTC. This translates into CASSFRQDNEQFF.